The 16 T cell receptor beta chains below were found in one sample sequenced in a study of OX40 agonist ivuxolimab in advanced cancers. Assay used: immunoSEQ multiplex PCR; TCRdb lists only in-frame clones, some missing. The sample records tens of thousands of clones, less than 90% being singletons. The specimen comprised CD4+ or CD8+ T cells sorted from blood, sampled in a trial of the OX40 agonist ivuxolimab. The receptors derive from an adult with an advanced solid tumor such as melanoma, head and neck, liver or kidney cancer.

The chain is built from TRBV11-2 and TRBJ2-1; possible D gene TRBD2, 6 bases. The CDR3 length is 13 residues. V gave up 0 bases and J gave up 6 bases, with 6 bases separating them. Germline V gene lookup returns CDR1 SGHAT and CDR2 FQNNGV. CDR3 sequence reads: CASSLEGGNEQFF. CDR3 nucleotides: TGTGCCAGCAGCTTAGAGGGAGGCAATGAGCAGTTCTTC.

The J gene is TRBJ1-6, the V gene TRBV30, with D hard to call. Trimming cost V 0 bases and J 0 bases, with 9 bases left between them. From germline, CDR1 is GTSNPN and CDR2 SVGIG (reference sequence). The CDR3 is 16 amino acids. CDR3 residues: CAWSVRASSYNSPLHF. The CDR3 region has the DNA TGTGCCTGGAGTGTACGGGCGAGCTCCTATAATTCACCCCTCCACTTT.

The chain recombines TRBV27 with TRBJ1-2; TRBD1 might be the D (5 bases). This CDR3 contains 15 residues. Germline CDR1 and CDR2: MNHEY and SMNVEV (reference sequence). With 6 bases removed from V and 4 bases from J, the gap between germline ends came to 18 bases. The CDR3 spells CASSLAGGGSYGYTF. The CDR3 bases are TGTGCCAGCAGCCTAGCGGGTGGGGGGTCCTATGGCTACACCTTC.

This clone occurred once. The V and J genes are TRBV30 and TRBJ2-7, with D possibly matching TRBD2 (7 bases). Germline assignment: CDR1 GTSNPN and CDR2 SVGIG (reference sequence). The CDR3 loop spans 12 amino acids. Trimming cost V 1 base and J 5 bases, with 9 bases left between them. The CDR3 region has the DNA TGTGCCTGGAGTGCGGGGGGCCACGAGCAGTACTTC. It yields the protein CAWSAGGHEQYF.

The rearrangement joins TRBV11-3 to TRBJ2-1; 14 nucleotides line up with TRBD2. The CDR3 has 17 amino acids. Germline assignment: CDR1 SGHNT and CDR2 YENEEA. The V and J ends lost 5 bases and 0 bases, in that order; junction bases with no gene match: 3. The CDR3 nucleotides are TGTGCCAGCAGCGGCGGGACTAGCGGGAGCTCCTACAATGAGCAGTTCTTC. Its protein product is CASSGGTSGSSYNEQFF. Drawing the rest from reference TRBV11-3 and TRBJ2-1, the complete variable domain is EAGVVQSPRYKIIEKKQPVAFWCNPISGHNTLYWYLQNLGQGPELLIRYENEEAVDDSQLPKDRFSAERLKGVDSTLKIQPAELGDSAVYLCASSGGTSGSSYNEQFFGPGTRLTVL.

The chain employs TRBV7-2 and TRBJ1-5, with a tentative D call TRBD1 (5 bases). CDR3 size: 15 residues. The V gene's germline CDR1 is SGHTA and CDR2 FQGNSA. Trimming took 6 bases from V and 6 from J, leaving 18 bases between them. CDR3 bases: TGTGCCAGCAGTCCTATGAGGGGCGCGGGTCAGCCCCAGCATTTT. It translates to CASSPMRGAGQPQHF.

The chain carries TRBV19 and TRBJ2-7, with D unresolved. V dropped 3 bases and J dropped 2 bases, with 11 bases sitting between them. The germline gives CDR1 LNHDA, CDR2 SQIVND (reference sequence). CDR3 length: 14 residues. The CDR3 loop is CASSITDGPYEQYF. DNA for the CDR3: TGTGCCAGTAGTATTACGGACGGCCCCTACGAGCAGTACTTC.

The rearrangement uses TRBV28 and TRBJ2-7, with 16 nucleotides matching TRBD2. Germline loops: CDR1 MDHEN, CDR2 SYDVKM. J lost 11 bases, V lost 2 bases, and 3 bases had no gene match. This CDR3 is 14 amino acids long. This chain's CDR3 is CASSLTGTSGGEYF. The CDR3 DNA sequence: TGTGCCAGCAGTTTAACCGGGACTAGCGGGGGGGAGTACTTC.

The chain joins TRBV6-5 to TRBJ2-1; D may be TRBD2 (5 bases). Germline lookup yields CDR1 MNHEY and CDR2 SVGAGI. V was clipped by 3 bases and J by 0 bases, with 9 bases between them. This CDR3 region has 15 residues. CDR3 in amino acids: CASSYERSSYNEQFF. In DNA, the CDR3 is TGTGCCAGCAGTTATGAGCGGAGCTCCTACAATGAGCAGTTCTTC.

The chain combines TRBV27 with TRBJ2-1; 14 bases agree with TRBD2. Germline lookup yields CDR1 MNHEY and CDR2 SMNVEV (reference sequence). CDR3 size: 19 residues. Trimming at V came to 3 bases and at J to 5 bases, leaving 12 bases not matched to a gene. CDR3 residues: CASSLTGTSGSRPNNEQFF. CDR3 DNA sequence: TGTGCCAGCAGTTTGACCGGGACTAGCGGGAGTCGCCCTAACAATGAGCAGTTCTTC.

The rearrangement links TRBV5-1 to TRBJ2-6; 8 bases match TRBD1. From germline, CDR1 is SGHRS and CDR2 YFSETQ. After removal of 4 bases from V and 6 bases from J, the junction contained 3 bases not matched to a gene. This CDR3 has 14 amino acids. CDR3 nucleotides: TGCGCCAGCAGCCGGACAGGGATGGCCAACGTCCTGACTTTC. It encodes CASSRTGMANVLTF.

The V call is TRBV28, the J call TRBJ2-7, with 10 bases fitting TRBD1. V lost 6 bases and J lost 3; bases outside the gene matches: 8. Germline V lookup: CDR1 MDHEN, CDR2 SYDVKM. The CDR3 runs 15 residues. CDR3 residues: CASSLTGTGDYEQYF. The CDR3 DNA reads TGTGCCAGCAGCCTGACCGGGACAGGGGACTACGAGCAGTACTTC.

The V and J genes are TRBV5-1 and TRBJ1-1, with a weak D call TRBD1 (5 bases). Trimming took off 0 bases at V and 2 bases at J, with 11 bases between the two ends. The CDR3 sequence is 15 residues long. Looked up from germline, CDR1 is SGHRS and CDR2 is YFSETQ. The CDR3 DNA follows: TGCGCCAGCAGCTTGGAATGGGGGATCAACACTGAAGCTTTCTTT. Protein: CASSLEWGINTEAFF.

This clone appeared a single time. V usage is TRBV7-2 and J usage is TRBJ2-5; D assignment may be TRBD1 or TRBD2 (5 bases each). The CDR3 is 16 residues long. Germline CDR1 reads SGHTA; CDR2 reads FQGNSA. V gave up 1 base and J gave up 4 bases, with 16 bases separating them. The CDR3 is CASSLGASFRGETQYF. As DNA, the CDR3 is TGTGCCAGCAGCTTAGGGGCTAGCTTTAGGGGAGAGACCCAGTACTTC.

This chain connects TRBV19 to TRBJ2-3, with 9 nucleotides matching TRBD1. Germline trimming cut 10 bases from V and 3 bases from J; bases unmatched to any gene: 5. The germline CDR1 and CDR2 sequences are LNHDA and SQIVND (reference sequence). There are 13 residues in the CDR3. The CDR3 nucleotides are TGTGCCACCAGGGACAGGGTTACAGATACGCAGTATTTT. Its protein product is CATRDRVTDTQYF.

The DNA of the CDR3 is TGTGCCAGCAGTTTATCGACCGGGGGACGGGAGACCCAGTACTTC. It translates to CASSLSTGGRETQYF. The chain employs TRBV27 and TRBJ2-5; possibly TRBD2 for D (6 bases). This CDR3 is built from 15 residues. CDR1 and CDR2 from the germline V gene are MNHEY and SMNVEV (reference sequence). Deletions cut 0 bases from V and 5 bases from J, with 13 bases between.